What follows describes a single T cell receptor beta chain. Its antigen target is currently unknown. The input lacks base qualities; no much larger clone sits a single base away. The data were obtained in a study of PD-1 blockade in mismatch repair-deficient tumors (dated by TCRdb to between 2016 and 2019). Background on the whole study: Between late 2013 and late 2016, the trial enrolled 86 consecutive patients with 12 types of mismatch repair-deficient cancer, all of whom had received prior treatment and were progressing. Tumor-associated T cell clones in the peripheral blood of patients responding to PD-1 blockade were tracked using deep sequencing of TCR CDR3 regions.

Overall study outcomes, separate from this receptor: Tumor-resident clones, often undetectable in blood before treatment, expanded rapidly after pembrolizumab and then contracted, generally before radiologic responses.

The germline V gene (reference sequence) gives CDR1 as LNHNV and CDR2 as YYDKDF. At the junction V is shortened by 1 base and J by 0 bases, with 7 bases in between. Its CDR3 holds 14 amino acids, cysteine through phenylalanine. Only the CDR3 DNA is retained, 42 bases long and in frame from the first base. Library generation was performed with the immunoSEQ multiplex PCR assay. TCRdb's version of the immuneACCESS table is confined to in-frame rearrangements and falls short of the full clone set. An unresolved V gene accounts for under half of the shortfall where checked; the remainder is of unknown origin. In this sample the table shows approximately 50,000 clones, roughly 80% of which occur a single time. 3% to 3.5% of the sample belongs to the ten largest clones. Mismatch repair deficiency was established in every enrolled patient by polymerase chain reaction or immunohistochemistry. Three patients who responded to pembrolizumab therapy underwent TCR sequencing. The phase II trial prospectively evaluated PD-1 blockade with pembrolizumab in advanced mismatch repair-deficient cancers, independent of tissue of origin. Peripheral blood T cell samples were gathered serially, both before PD-1 blockade started and at multiple time points afterward. Blood sampling times were expressed in weeks after the first pembrolizumab dose.

The specimen was peripheral blood, collected 4 weeks after starting pembrolizumab. This receptor was identified in an adult with mismatch repair-deficient cancer. This chain joins TRBV15 to TRBJ2-7; the D gene is not confidently resolved. The base sequence is TGTGCCACCAGCAGAGTTGCTAGCTCCTACGAGCAGTACTTC. Its protein product is CATSRVASSYEQYF.